The 20 T cell receptor beta chains listed next were all sequenced from one sample in a study of control samples from healthy donors and cancer patients. Data came from immunoSEQ multiplex PCR; TCRdb stores just in-frame clones and leaves some out. The sample holds 100,000 to 120,000 clones, roughly 88% seen once. The specimen was PBMCs. The source of these receptors is an older woman with lung cancer.

The sample holds one count of this clone. This chain joins TRBV14 and TRBJ1-1; D uncertain. The germline V gene has CDR1 SGHDN and CDR2 FVKESK. The CDR3 sequence is 15 residues long. V was shortened by 0 bases and J by 1 base, with 9 bases between the two germline ends. For the CDR3, the DNA is TGTGCCAGCAGCCAAGAGACGTCTCGGAACACTGAAGCTTTCTTT. As protein: CASSQETSRNTEAFF.

The V call is TRBV11-3, the J call TRBJ2-2, with D possibly called TRBD1 or TRBD2 (5 bases each). The CDR3 length is 15 residues. Germline-derived CDR1 and CDR2 are SGHNT and YENEEA. V was cut by 3 bases and J by 0 bases, with 8 bases left in between. CDR3 protein: CASSLGDPNTGELFF. CDR3 in DNA: TGTGCCAGCAGCTTGGGGGACCCGAACACCGGGGAGCTGTTTTTT. The whole variable domain, filled in from reference TRBV11-3 and TRBJ2-2, reads EAGVVQSPRYKIIEKKQPVAFWCNPISGHNTLYWYLQNLGQGPELLIRYENEEAVDDSQLPKDRFSAERLKGVDSTLKIQPAELGDSAVYLCASSLGDPNTGELFFGEGSRLTVL.

The chain has TRBV10-3 and TRBJ1-1, with D perhaps TRBD1 (5 bases). This CDR3 spans 15 amino acids. With 7 bases removed from V and 1 base from J, the gap between germline ends came to 16 bases. Germline CDR1 is ENHRY and CDR2 is SYGVKD. As DNA, the CDR3 is TGTGCCATCAAAGGTCGGGGCAACTCGAACACTGAAGCTTTCTTT. This sequence encodes CAIKGRGNSNTEAFF.

The J gene is TRBJ2-1, the V gene TRBV5-5; 13 bases agree with TRBD2. J was trimmed by 10 bases and V by 4 bases; bases with no gene match: 8. This CDR3 is built from 15 residues. Germline V gene lookup returns CDR1 SGHKS and CDR2 YYEKEE (reference sequence). The CDR3 protein is CASSRTSGSSAEQFF. CDR3 in DNA: TGTGCCAGCAGCCGGACTAGCGGGAGTTCGGCGGAGCAGTTCTTC.

This clone has a single count. This chain links TRBV4-2 with TRBJ2-3; 12 bases fit TRBD2. The CDR3 is 21 residues long. The trim removed 0 bases at V and 4 bases at J, leaving 17 bases unmatched. The germline V gene encodes CDR1 LGHNA and CDR2 YNFKEQ. The CDR3 coding sequence is TGTGCCAGCAGCCAAGATCCCCCTAGCGGGGGGGCGGTGTGGTTTTCAGATACGCAGTATTTT. This codes for CASSQDPPSGGAVWFSDTQYF.

J is TRBJ2-7 and V is TRBV6-6; a weak D match, TRBD1 (6 bases). The germline V gene encodes CDR1 MNHNY and CDR2 SVGAGI (reference sequence). V was clipped by 8 bases and J by 4 bases, with 15 bases between them. The CDR3 consists of 13 residues. This CDR3 is CASLRGNEYEQYF. The CDR3 DNA reads as TGTGCCAGCCTAAGGGGGAATGAGTACGAGCAGTACTTC.

V usage is TRBV29-1 and J usage is TRBJ2-7, with D unclear. Trimming removed 5 bases at V and 1 base at J, with 9 bases between. Looked up from germline, CDR1 is SQVTM and CDR2 is ANQGSEA. The CDR3 consists of 12 residues. The CDR3 protein is CSVIRDSYEQYF. Here the CDR3 DNA reads TGCAGCGTTATCAGAGATTCCTACGAGCAGTACTTC.

CDR3 coding DNA: TGTGCCAGCAGCGTGGGTGGGGTGCACAATGAGCAGTTCTTC. Translation gives CASSVGGVHNEQFF. The chain joins TRBV7-2 to TRBJ2-1; D remains ambiguous. The V end was cut by 5 bases, the J end by 5 bases, with 13 bases between. CDR1 is SGHTA and CDR2 is FQGNSA in the germline V gene. This CDR3 comprises 14 residues.

The rearrangement joins TRBV6-5 to TRBJ1-2; D is possibly TRBD1 (5 bases). Germline CDR1 reads MNHEY; CDR2 reads SVGAGI. CDR3 length equals 12 residues. V shed 2 bases and J shed 6 bases, with 7 bases lying between them. In DNA form, the CDR3 reads TGTGCCAGCAGTTACGGGGGGAATGGCTACACCTTC. It codes for CASSYGGNGYTF.

The rearrangement uses TRBV19 and TRBJ1-2; 9 bases align to TRBD1. This CDR3 is built from 16 residues. Germline CDR1 and CDR2: LNHDA and SQIVND (reference sequence). V was clipped by 1 base and J by 4 bases; unmatched bases: 7. In nucleotides, the CDR3 is TGTGCCAGTAGTATAGCCCCACAGGGGGCGAGCTATGGCTACACCTTC. The encoded protein is CASSIAPQGASYGYTF. The full variable domain, its missing parts supplied by reference TRBV19 and TRBJ1-2, is DGGITQSPKYLFRKEGQNVTLSCEQNLNHDAMYWYRQDPGQGLRLIYYSQIVNDFQKGDIAEGYSVSREKKESFPLTVTSAQKNPTAFYLCASSIAPQGASYGYTFGSGTRLTVV.

This clone was picked up one time. The J gene is TRBJ2-2, the V gene TRBV27, with 9 positions matching TRBD1. V was pared by 5 bases and J by 3 bases, with 7 bases of the junction left unmatched. The length of the CDR3 is 16 residues. Per germline, CDR1 MNHEY and CDR2 SMNVEV (reference sequence). CDR3 DNA: TGTGCCAGCAGTCCGGGACAGGGCCCGGACACCGGGGAGCTGTTTTTT. This codes for CASSPGQGPDTGELFF.

The genes are TRBV9 and TRBJ2-5, with 12 bases identical to TRBD1. Trimming at V came to 3 bases and at J to 5 bases, leaving 8 bases not matched to a gene. Looked up from germline, CDR1 is SGDLS and CDR2 is YYNGEE. This CDR3 is 16 amino acids long. CDR3 region: CASSGTGTGGWETQYF. The CDR3 DNA reads TGTGCCAGCAGCGGGACCGGGACAGGGGGCTGGGAGACCCAGTACTTC.

The V and J genes are TRBV19 and TRBJ2-5; tentatively, D is TRBD2 (5 bases). V lost 2 bases, J lost 0 bases, and 16 bases lay in between. The CDR3 loop spans 17 amino acids. CDR1 LNHDA and CDR2 SQIVND come from the germline V gene (reference sequence). CDR3 residues: CASSISSGIRYQETQYF. DNA of the CDR3: TGTGCCAGTAGTATATCCAGCGGCATCCGGTACCAAGAGACCCAGTACTTC. The entire variable domain, with the rest obtained from reference TRBV19 and TRBJ2-5, is as follows: DGGITQSPKYLFRKEGQNVTLSCEQNLNHDAMYWYRQDPGQGLRLIYYSQIVNDFQKGDIAEGYSVSREKKESFPLTVTSAQKNPTAFYLCASSISSGIRYQETQYFGPGTRLLVL.

This chain links TRBV6-6 with TRBJ2-2; the D is unclear. The CDR3 covers 15 residues. Germline lookup yields CDR1 MNHNY and CDR2 SVGAGI (reference sequence). Trimming took off 5 bases at V and 4 bases at J, with 14 bases between the two ends. The CDR3 sequence is CASSDLGYLTGELFF. CDR3 coding DNA: TGTGCCAGCAGTGACCTCGGCTACCTCACCGGGGAGCTGTTTTTT.

The CDR3 sequence is CASSRPLRDSLSDIQYF. DNA for the CDR3: TGCGCCAGCAGCCGCCCTCTTAGGGACAGTCTTTCGGACATTCAGTACTTC. J is TRBJ2-4 and V is TRBV4-1; 7 nucleotides agree with TRBD1. Per the germline V gene, CDR1 is MGHRA and CDR2 is YSYEKL. V was clipped by 4 bases and J by 8 bases; unmatched bases: 17. This CDR3 region has 17 residues.

DNA for the CDR3: TGCGCCAGCAGCCAAGATGCAGAGGGGGCCTTTACCAAAAACATTCAGTACTTC. This sequence encodes CASSQDAEGAFTKNIQYF. The V gene is TRBV4-3, the J gene TRBJ2-4; 7 bases are shared with TRBD1. The junction had 10 bases not matched to a gene; V was cut back by 0 bases and J by 2 bases. This CDR3 contains 18 residues. CDR1 is LGHNA, CDR2 YSLEER, per germline.

The V and J genes are TRBV2 and TRBJ2-7; maybe TRBD1 (6 bases). The ends were cut back, 11 bases at V and 0 bases at J, with 14 bases in the middle. Per germline, CDR1 SNHLY and CDR2 FYNNEI. The CDR3 loop spans 13 amino acids. The CDR3 nucleotides read TGTGCCCAAGCCGGGGACACCTCCTACGAGCAGTACTTC. Residues: CAQAGDTSYEQYF.

The chain recombines TRBV19 with TRBJ1-3, with D perhaps matching TRBD1 (6 bases). The CDR3 has 14 residues. Germline V gene data show CDR1 as LNHDA and CDR2 as SQIVND (reference sequence). The V gene lost 6 bases and the J gene lost 2 bases, with 11 bases spanning the gap. CDR3 DNA sequence: TGTGCCAGTAGACCTACAGGGACTGGAAACACCATATATTTT. This gives the protein CASRPTGTGNTIYF.

This rearrangement joins TRBV5-8 to TRBJ1-5, with 7 bases identical to TRBD1. After removal of 7 bases from V and 3 bases from J, the junction contained 10 bases not matched to a gene. Germline V gives CDR1 SGHTS, CDR2 YDEGEE. This CDR3 contains 15 residues. CDR3 loop: CASCTGAGINQPQHF. The CDR3 DNA sequence: TGTGCCAGCTGTACAGGGGCGGGTATCAATCAGCCCCAGCATTTT.

The chain combines TRBV5-1 with TRBJ1-1; D unresolved. Per germline, CDR1 SGHRS and CDR2 YFSETQ. The CDR3 contains 15 residues. Between the trimmed V and J ends, which lost 5 bases and 0 bases, there was a span of 14 bases. The CDR3 DNA sequence: TGCGCCAGCAGTTTATGGGGAGGGCTGAACACTGAAGCTTTCTTT. This gives the protein CASSLWGGLNTEAFF. Drawing the rest from reference TRBV5-1 and TRBJ1-1, the complete variable domain is KAGVTQTPRYLIKTRGQQVTLSCSPISGHRSVSWYQQTPGQGLQFLFEYFSETQRNKGNFPGRFSGRQFSNSRSEMNVSTLELGDSALYLCASSLWGGLNTEAFFGQGTRLTVV.